These 11 T cell receptor beta chains came from one sample sequenced in a study of CD4 T cells in relation to SARS-CoV-2 and coronaviruses. The data were produced by immunoSEQ multiplex PCR, yet TCRdb's version contains in-frame clones alone and is incomplete. Altogether about 19,000 clones are present, 77% being singletons, with the ten largest covering 20% to 25%. CD4+ T cells from unexposed donors were obtained before the COVID-19 pandemic (2011-2018). CD4+ T cells were isolated from the cells after more than nine days of culture. No antigen is known for these receptors. The sample consisted of CD4+ T cells from PBMCs, cultured in vitro. These receptors originate from a human donor in good health.

This rearrangement joins TRBV2 to TRBJ2-7; D remains unclear. V was clipped by 4 bases and J by 3 bases, with 4 bases between them. Germline values: CDR1 SNHLY, CDR2 FYNNEI. The CDR3 is 11 residues long. CDR3 DNA: TGTGCCAGCAGTGGGGGCTACGAGCAGTACTTC. Amino acid sequence: CASSGGYEQYF.

The chain couples TRBV29-1 to TRBJ1-1; 10 nucleotides agree with TRBD1. The V gene's germline CDR1 is SQVTM and CDR2 ANQGSEA. The CDR3 runs to 13 residues. The J segment lost 1 base and the V segment lost 7 bases, leaving 3 bases of the junction unmatched. In DNA, the CDR3 is TGCAGCGGGGGACAGGGGAGGAACACTGAAGCTTTCTTT. This codes for CSGGQGRNTEAFF. Combining the CDR3 with reference TRBV29-1 and TRBJ1-1 gives the whole variable domain SAVISQKPSRDICQRGTSLTIQCQVDSQVTMMFWYRQQPGQSLTLIATANQGSEATYESGFVIDKFPISRPNLTFSTLTVSNMSPEDSSIYLCSGGQGRNTEAFFGQGTRLTVV.

The V gene is TRBV18, the J gene TRBJ1-1, with 7 positions matching TRBD1. This CDR3 has 16 amino acids. V was clipped by 4 bases and J by 1 base; unmatched bases: 9. CDR1 and CDR2 from the germline V gene are KGHSH and LQKENI. CDR3 sequence reads: CASSRTRTGGNTEAFF. The CDR3 coding sequence is TGTGCCAGCTCACGTACTCGGACAGGCGGGAACACTGAAGCTTTCTTT.

The CDR3 region is CASSPLRTGDSPLHF. The DNA for the CDR3 is TGTGCCAGCTCACCACTCCGGACAGGGGATTCACCCCTCCACTTT. The chain carries TRBV18 and TRBJ1-6, with 9 bases matching TRBD1. The J segment lost 8 bases and the V segment lost 1 base, leaving 3 bases of the junction unmatched. The CDR3 has 15 amino acids. Germline V gene lookup returns CDR1 KGHSH and CDR2 LQKENI.

This clone was counted only a few times. The chain uses TRBV7-9 and TRBJ1-1; a weak D match, TRBD1 (5 bases). Germline V gene sequence: CDR1 SEHNR, CDR2 FQNEAQ (reference sequence). Between the trimmed V and J ends, which lost 0 bases and 10 bases, there was a span of 15 bases. The CDR3 contains 14 residues. The CDR3 loop reads CASSLARRDHVAFF. The CDR3 coding sequence is TGTGCCAGCAGCTTAGCGCGCAGGGACCATGTAGCTTTCTTT.

This chain joins TRBV27 and TRBJ1-5; D gene unclear. CDR3 length equals 15 residues. Between the trimmed V and J ends, which lost 0 bases and 5 bases, there was a span of 11 bases. CDR1 is MNHEY and CDR2 is SMNVEV in the germline V gene (reference sequence). This chain's CDR3 is CASSLSGGGYQPQHF. CDR3 nucleotides: TGTGCCAGCAGTTTATCGGGCGGCGGTTATCAGCCCCAGCATTTT.

This chain links TRBV21-1 with TRBJ2-4; TRBD2 reflects the table's D call only, with no check against the DNA. TRBV21-1 is a listed pseudogene. The CDR3 spans 22 residues. CDR3 region: CASSPKGGGRCPPLVAKNIQYF. In DNA form, the CDR3 reads TGTGCCAGCAGCCCCAAAGGTGGAGGGCGCTGCCCCCCCCTGGTAGCCAAAAACATTCAGTACTTC.

V gene TRBV29-1 combines with J gene TRBJ2-1, with TRBD2 matching over 7 bases. Looked up from germline, CDR1 is SQVTM and CDR2 is ANQGSEA. J gave up 10 bases and V 6 bases, and 21 bases lay outside the gene matches. The CDR3 is 16 residues long. The CDR3 nucleotides are TGCAGCGTCCCTTTAGCCAATCGACTAGCCCCAGAAGAGCAGTTCTTC. It specifies CSVPLANRLAPEEQFF.

The chain carries TRBV7-9 and TRBJ2-2; D gene unclear. Germline V CDR1 and CDR2: SEHNR, FQNEAQ (reference sequence). CDR3 size: 15 residues. V was shortened by 1 base and J by 4 bases, with 10 bases between the two germline ends. The DNA for the CDR3 is TGTGCCAGCAGCTTAGTAGCCTCGAGCACCGGGGAGCTGTTTTTT. This gives the protein CASSLVASSTGELFF.

The CDR3 DNA reads as TGTGCCAGCAGCTTATCGTTAATCGGGGAGCTGTTTTTT. It yields the protein CASSLSLIGELFF. This rearrangement joins TRBV7-9 to TRBJ2-2; D not resolved. The CDR3 sequence is 13 residues long. The V gene lost 2 bases and the J gene lost 7 bases, with 8 bases spanning the gap. CDR1 is SEHNR, CDR2 FQNEAQ, per germline (reference sequence).

The CDR3 DNA reads TGTGCCAGCAGTCGACAGGGAGTCAGGGAAAAACTGTTTTTT. The encoded protein is CASSRQGVREKLFF. The V gene is TRBV2, the J gene TRBJ1-4; 7 nucleotides match TRBD1. The CDR3 contains 14 residues. From germline, CDR1 is SNHLY and CDR2 FYNNEI. Germline trimming cut 5 bases from V and 8 bases from J; bases unmatched to any gene: 8.